This T cell receptor beta chain was obtained from a study of blood T cell repertoires in COVID-19. For the study at large: Donors in the United States, Italy and Spain gave samples during acute or convalescent COVID-19.

V lost 3 bases, J lost 10 bases, and 4 bases stayed unmatched. The germline V gene encodes CDR1 SGDLS and CDR2 YYNGEE. This CDR3 region has 14 residues. Repertoires were generated with immunoSEQ multiplex PCR, while TCRdb's copy carries only in-frame clones and drops some. Of 120,000 to 150,000 clones in the sample, approximately 85% were seen once. The receptor's source is a woman aged 45-59 years with acute COVID-19. This chain uses TRBV9 with TRBJ2-1, with TRBD2 identical over 13 bases. Sequencing used PBMCs or T cells enriched from blood (not recorded which). Here the CDR3 reads CASSGTSGSQEQFF. CDR3 in DNA: TGTGCCAGCAGCGGGACTAGCGGGAGCCAGGAGCAGTTCTTC.